This entry lists 16 T cell receptor beta chains sequenced from one sample in a study of blood T cell repertoires in COVID-19. Repertoires were generated with immunoSEQ multiplex PCR, while TCRdb's copy carries only in-frame clones and drops some. The repertoire includes more than 200,000 clones, 82% of them detected once, and 4.9% sits in the top ten. The sequenced sample was peripheral blood. These TCRs come from an elderly woman with active or convalescent COVID-19.

The chain couples TRBV2 to TRBJ1-1; a possible D gene is TRBD1 (6 bases). Trimming cost V 7 bases and J 1 base, with 10 bases left between them. The CDR3 length is 13 residues. Germline CDR1 reads SNHLY; CDR2 reads FYNNEI. In DNA form, the CDR3 reads TGTGCCAGCACTGGACAGCAGAACACTGAAGCTTTCTTT. Translating it yields CASTGQQNTEAFF.

This clone was observed a few times. The chain is built from TRBV19 and TRBJ1-1; perhaps TRBD1 as D (5 bases). The germline V gene encodes CDR1 LNHDA and CDR2 SQIVND (reference sequence). CDR3 length equals 12 residues. Trimming stripped 6 bases from V and 1 base from J, with 6 bases between. The CDR3 here is CASSGQNTEAFF. The CDR3 DNA reads TGTGCCAGTAGCGGACAGAACACTGAAGCTTTCTTT.

The chain couples TRBV5-6 to TRBJ2-3, with D hard to call. Germline V CDR1 and CDR2: SGHDT, YYEEEE. The CDR3 consists of 13 residues. Trimming took off 5 bases at V and 2 bases at J, with 9 bases between the two ends. CDR3 DNA sequence: TGTGCCAGCAGTGTGGGCTACACAGATACGCAGTATTTT. It yields the protein CASSVGYTDTQYF.

The chain couples TRBV28 to TRBJ1-6; 10 nucleotides match TRBD1. This CDR3 is built from 17 residues. Trimming took 3 bases from V and 10 from J; bases not matched to a gene: 12. Germline lookup yields CDR1 MDHEN and CDR2 SYDVKM. As DNA, the CDR3 is TGTGCCAGCAGTTTGCCGACAGGGGGCGGGAGTGGATCACCCCTCCACTTT. It encodes CASSLPTGGGSGSPLHF.

The chain couples TRBV19 to TRBJ2-7, with 8 bases fitting TRBD1. The CDR3 is 15 residues long. CDR1 and CDR2 from the germline V gene are LNHDA and SQIVND (reference sequence). V shed 1 base, J shed 3 bases, and the junction held 5 bases outside the gene matches. CDR3 amino acids: CASSIGQGIIYEQYF. The CDR3 coding sequence is TGTGCCAGTAGTATAGGACAGGGGATTATCTACGAGCAGTACTTC. Full variable domain (remainder filled in from reference TRBV19 and TRBJ2-7): DGGITQSPKYLFRKEGQNVTLSCEQNLNHDAMYWYRQDPGQGLRLIYYSQIVNDFQKGDIAEGYSVSREKKESFPLTVTSAQKNPTAFYLCASSIGQGIIYEQYFGPGTRLTVT.

This chain links TRBV28 with TRBJ1-1; 7 nucleotides agree with TRBD1. Germline CDR1 reads MDHEN; CDR2 reads SYDVKM. With V trimmed by 6 bases and J by 12 bases, 13 bases remained unmatched. The CDR3 consists of 13 residues. CDR3 nucleotides: TGTGCCAGCAGCCTGACAGGGCTTTTTACCACTTTCTTT. As protein: CASSLTGLFTTFF. Drawing the rest from reference TRBV28 and TRBJ1-1, the complete variable domain is DVKVTQSSRYLVKRTGEKVFLECVQDMDHENMFWYRQDPGLGLRLIYFSYDVKMKEKGDIPEGYSVSREKKERFSLILESASTNQTSMYLCASSLTGLFTTFFGQGTRLTVV.

The chain recombines TRBV3-1 (or the pseudogene TRBV3-2) with TRBJ2-2; 7 nucleotides align to TRBD1. CDR1 and CDR2 from the germline V gene are LGHDT and YNNKEL (reference sequence). CDR3 length: 15 amino acids. V dropped 5 bases and J dropped 6; count of bases not matched to a gene: 9. Written as DNA, the CDR3 is TGTGCCAGCAGCGATACACAGGGGACCTCCGGGGAGCTGTTTTTT. Protein sequence: CASSDTQGTSGELFF.

The rearrangement uses TRBV3-1 (or the pseudogene TRBV3-2) and TRBJ1-2; no firm D call. The CDR3 has 12 amino acids. Looked up from germline, CDR1 is LGHDT and CDR2 is YNNKEL (reference sequence). The V end lost 4 bases, the J end lost 0 bases, and 3 bases lay between the germline ends. CDR3 sequence (DNA): TGTGCCAGCAGCCCTTCTAACTATGGCTACACCTTC. Protein sequence: CASSPSNYGYTF.

In DNA, the CDR3 is TGTGCCAGCAGCCAAGCGGGACTAGGAAGCTACGAGCAGTACTTC. Translated, it gives CASSQAGLGSYEQYF. The V gene is TRBV5-4, the J gene TRBJ2-7; 8 positions agree with TRBD2. Germline trimming cut 4 bases from V and 3 bases from J; bases unmatched to any gene: 9. Germline V gene data show CDR1 as SGHNT and CDR2 as YYREEE (reference sequence). The CDR3 totals 15 residues. The full variable domain, completed using reference TRBV5-4 and TRBJ2-7, is ETGVTQSPTHLIKTRGQQVTLRCSSQSGHNTVSWYQQALGQGPQFIFQYYREEENGRGNFPPRFSGLQFPNYSSELNVNALELDDSALYLCASSQAGLGSYEQYFGPGTRLTVT.

This chain links TRBV30 with TRBJ1-4; TRBD1 agrees at 10 bases. The CDR3 has 17 amino acids. Germline-derived CDR1 and CDR2 are GTSNPN and SVGIG (reference sequence). The ends lost 4 bases at V and 0 bases at J; junction bases unmatched: 8. This CDR3 reads CAWTRTGGVATNEKLFF. DNA of the CDR3: TGTGCCTGGACCCGGACAGGGGGGGTTGCAACTAATGAAAAACTGTTTTTT.

The chain couples TRBV5-1 to TRBJ1-2; D might be TRBD1 (5 bases). The CDR3 sequence is 13 residues long. The V gene's germline CDR1 is SGHRS and CDR2 YFSETQ. Trimming cost V 7 bases and J 3 bases, with 13 bases left between them. CDR3: CASGQDTHYGYTF. The CDR3 DNA reads TGCGCCAGCGGGCAGGACACCCACTATGGCTACACCTTC.

The rearrangement uses TRBV28 and TRBJ1-1; D may be TRBD1 (5 bases). Deletions cut 5 bases from V and 4 bases from J, with 14 bases between. CDR3 length: 14 amino acids. The germline gives CDR1 MDHEN, CDR2 SYDVKM. CDR3 sequence: CASSRQWGTTEAFF. In DNA, the CDR3 is TGTGCCAGCAGTCGCCAATGGGGCACCACTGAAGCTTTCTTT.

For this clone: Other DNA sequences in the sample encode the same CDR3. The chain combines TRBV2 with TRBJ1-1; 10 bases map to TRBD1. The germline V gene encodes CDR1 SNHLY and CDR2 FYNNEI. The V gene end was trimmed by 6 bases and the J gene end by 3 bases; junction bases not matched to a gene: 1. The CDR3 extends over 13 amino acids. The CDR3 DNA is TGTGCCAGCAGCGGACAGGGGGACACTGAAGCTTTCTTT. It yields the protein CASSGQGDTEAFF. The entire variable domain, with the rest obtained from reference TRBV2 and TRBJ1-1, is as follows: EPEVTQTPSHQVTQMGQEVILRCVPISNHLYFYWYRQILGQKVEFLVSFYNNEISEKSEIFDDQFSVERPDGSNFTLKIRSTKLEDSAMYFCASSGQGDTEAFFGQGTRLTVV.

Only a few counts were recorded for this clone. This chain uses TRBV18 with TRBJ1-4; D possibly corresponds to TRBD1 (5 bases). Trimming shortened V by 1 base and J by 4 bases, and 10 bases separated the two germline ends. In germline, CDR1 is KGHSH, CDR2 LQKENI. CDR3 length: 15 residues. In DNA, the CDR3 is TGTGCCAGCTCACCACAGGGGAATCGTAATGAAAAACTGTTTTTT. Its translation is CASSPQGNRNEKLFF.

This chain uses TRBV5-1 with TRBJ1-1; 10 positions match TRBD1. Germline V gene data show CDR1 as SGHRS and CDR2 as YFSETQ. The V gene end was trimmed by 3 bases and the J gene end by 8 bases; junction bases not matched to a gene: 7. CDR3 length: 14 amino acids. The CDR3 region has the DNA TGCGCCAGCAGCTACTTTGGACAGGGGGAGGAAGCTTTCTTT. Translated, it gives CASSYFGQGEEAFF.

The table lists this clone with a count of one. V gene TRBV5-1 combines with J gene TRBJ1-2, with TRBD1 identical over 7 bases. The J segment lost 0 bases and the V segment lost 4 bases, leaving 9 bases of the junction unmatched. The CDR3 covers 16 residues. Per the germline V gene, CDR1 is SGHRS and CDR2 is YFSETQ. The CDR3 reads CASSHGQALTNYGYTF. The CDR3 coding sequence is TGCGCCAGCAGCCACGGACAGGCCCTAACTAACTATGGCTACACCTTC.